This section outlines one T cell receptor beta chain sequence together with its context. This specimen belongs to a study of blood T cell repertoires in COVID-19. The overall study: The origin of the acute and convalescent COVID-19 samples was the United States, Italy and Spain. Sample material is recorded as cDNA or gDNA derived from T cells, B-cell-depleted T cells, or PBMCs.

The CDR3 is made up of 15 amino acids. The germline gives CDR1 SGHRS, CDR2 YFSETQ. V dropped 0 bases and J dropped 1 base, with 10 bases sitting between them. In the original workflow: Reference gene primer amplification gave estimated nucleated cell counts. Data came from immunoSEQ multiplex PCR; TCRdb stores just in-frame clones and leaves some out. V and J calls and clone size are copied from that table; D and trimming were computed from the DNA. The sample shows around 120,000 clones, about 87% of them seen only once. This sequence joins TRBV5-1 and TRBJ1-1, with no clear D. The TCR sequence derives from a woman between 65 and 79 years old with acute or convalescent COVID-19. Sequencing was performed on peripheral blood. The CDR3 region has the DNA TGCGCCAGCAGCTTGGACGGCGGGCGGAACACTGAAGCTTTCTTT. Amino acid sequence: CASSLDGGRNTEAFF.